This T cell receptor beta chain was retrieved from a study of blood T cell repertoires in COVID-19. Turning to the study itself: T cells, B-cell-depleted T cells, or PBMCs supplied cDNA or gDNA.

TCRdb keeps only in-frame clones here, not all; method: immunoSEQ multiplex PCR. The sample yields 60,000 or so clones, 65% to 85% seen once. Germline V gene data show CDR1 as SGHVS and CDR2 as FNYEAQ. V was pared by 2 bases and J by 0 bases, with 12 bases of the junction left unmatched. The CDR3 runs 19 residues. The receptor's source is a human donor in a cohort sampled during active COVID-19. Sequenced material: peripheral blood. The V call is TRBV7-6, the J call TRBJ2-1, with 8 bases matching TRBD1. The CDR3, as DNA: TGTGCCAGCAGCTTAATTAAGAGGACAGGGAAAAGCTCCTACAATGAGCAGTTCTTC. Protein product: CASSLIKRTGKSSYNEQFF.